Below are 5 T cell receptor beta chains sequenced from a single sample in a study of blood T cell repertoires in COVID-19. Clones were read by immunoSEQ multiplex PCR, and TCRdb kept only the in-frame ones, dropping some. The sample shows about 190,000 clones, less than 80% of them seen only once. The sequenced sample consisted of peripheral blood. These receptor sequences come from a woman aged 45-65 years with acute or convalescent COVID-19.

The CDR3 region has the DNA TGTGCCACCAGGACAGGGAATTTAGGCACCGGGGAGCTGTTTTTT. It codes for CATRTGNLGTGELFF. The rearrangement uses TRBV24-1 and TRBJ2-2, with 7 bases matching TRBD1. Germline V gives CDR1 KGHDR, CDR2 SFDVKD. Trimming cost V 7 bases and J 4 bases; bases outside gene matches: 8. The CDR3 has 15 amino acids.

This clone occurred once. V usage is TRBV6-5 and J usage is TRBJ2-1; 9 nucleotides line up with TRBD2. V dropped 7 bases and J dropped 7; count of bases not matched to a gene: 11. Germline-derived CDR1 and CDR2 are MNHEY and SVGAGI. This CDR3 has 15 residues. The CDR3 protein is CASNRGGTSINEQFF. CDR3 nucleotide sequence: TGTGCCAGCAACCGTGGAGGGACTAGCATTAATGAGCAGTTCTTC.

The chain carries TRBV7-2 and TRBJ1-5; TRBD1 agrees at 7 bases. V was clipped by 1 base and J by 0 bases; unmatched bases: 3. CDR1 and CDR2 (germline): SGHTA, FQGNSA. The CDR3 covers 16 residues. CDR3 protein: CASSLGHRGSNQPQHF. The CDR3 nucleotides are TGTGCCAGCAGCTTAGGTCACAGGGGTAGCAATCAGCCCCAGCATTTT.

This chain connects TRBV6-2 or TRBV6-3 to TRBJ2-7, with 9 bases lining up with TRBD2. V lost 5 bases, J lost 0 bases, and 5 bases stayed unmatched. This CDR3 spans 15 amino acids. Germline CDR1 reads MNHEY; CDR2 reads SVGEGT. For the CDR3, the DNA is TGTGCCAGCAGTCTTCTAGCGGGGAGCTCCTACGAGCAGTACTTC. Translation gives CASSLLAGSSYEQYF.

V and J are TRBV5-6 and TRBJ2-1, with unresolved D. This CDR3 contains 14 residues. V lost 1 base to trimming and J lost 2 bases, with 7 bases between them. Germline V lookup: CDR1 SGHDT, CDR2 YYEEEE. CDR3 sequence: CASSLRGAYNEQFF. The CDR3, as DNA: TGTGCCAGCAGCTTGCGAGGTGCCTACAATGAGCAGTTCTTC.